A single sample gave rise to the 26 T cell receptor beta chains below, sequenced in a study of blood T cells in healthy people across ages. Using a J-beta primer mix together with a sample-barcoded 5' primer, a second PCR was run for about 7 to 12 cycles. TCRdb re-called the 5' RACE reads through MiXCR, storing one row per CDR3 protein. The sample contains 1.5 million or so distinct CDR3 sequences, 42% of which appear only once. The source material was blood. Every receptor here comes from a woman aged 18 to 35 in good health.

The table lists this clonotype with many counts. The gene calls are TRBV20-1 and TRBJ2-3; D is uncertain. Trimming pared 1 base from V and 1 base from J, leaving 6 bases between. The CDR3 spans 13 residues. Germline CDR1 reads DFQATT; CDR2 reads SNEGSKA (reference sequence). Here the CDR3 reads CSARVGGTDTQYF. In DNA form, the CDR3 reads TGCAGTGCTAGAGTTGGGGGCACAGATACGCAGTATTTT.

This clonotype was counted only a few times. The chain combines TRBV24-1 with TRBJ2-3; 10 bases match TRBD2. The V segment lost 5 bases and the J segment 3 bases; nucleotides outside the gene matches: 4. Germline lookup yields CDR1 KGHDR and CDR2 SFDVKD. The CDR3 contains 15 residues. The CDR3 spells CATSVSGGKTDTQYF. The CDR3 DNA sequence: TGTGCCACCAGTGTTAGCGGGGGGAAAACAGATACGCAGTATTTT.

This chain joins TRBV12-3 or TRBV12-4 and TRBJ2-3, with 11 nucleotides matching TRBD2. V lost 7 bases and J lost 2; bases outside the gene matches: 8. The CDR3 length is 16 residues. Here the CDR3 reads CASNPATSGDTDTQYF. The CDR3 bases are TGTGCCAGCAACCCGGCGACTAGCGGGGACACAGATACGCAGTATTTT.

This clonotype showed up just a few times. CDR3 DNA sequence: TGTGCCAGCAGCCTTTACGAGACTAGCGGGGTCTACAATGAGCAGTTCTTC. This translates into CASSLYETSGVYNEQFF. This chain uses TRBV4-2 with TRBJ2-1; TRBD2 matches at 11 bases. After removal of 4 bases from V and 3 bases from J, the junction contained 8 bases not matched to a gene. Germline-derived CDR1 and CDR2 are LGHNA and YNFKEQ. The CDR3 length is 17 residues.

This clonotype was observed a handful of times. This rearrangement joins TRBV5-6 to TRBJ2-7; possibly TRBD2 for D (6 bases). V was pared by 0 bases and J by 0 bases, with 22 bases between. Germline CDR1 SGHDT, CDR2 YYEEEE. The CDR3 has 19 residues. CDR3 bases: TGTGCCAGCAGCTTGGGGGGGAGACCACTAGCCCCCAGCTCCTACGAGCAGTACTTC. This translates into CASSLGGRPLAPSSYEQYF.

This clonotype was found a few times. CDR3 nucleotide sequence: TGCGCCAGCAGCCGGGACTCCCAGGACTACGAGCAGTACTTC. The encoded protein is CASSRDSQDYEQYF. V and J are TRBV5-1 and TRBJ2-7; possibly TRBD2 for D (6 bases). The germline CDR1 and CDR2 sequences are SGHRS and YFSETQ. This CDR3 is built from 14 residues. With 4 bases removed from V and 3 bases from J, the gap between germline ends came to 14 bases.

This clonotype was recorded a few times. CDR3 in DNA: TGTGCCAGCAGTTACACTAGCGGCACGTACAATGAGCAGTTCTTC. This gives the protein CASSYTSGTYNEQFF. V and J are TRBV6-5 and TRBJ2-1, with 8 bases fitting TRBD2. Germline V gene data show CDR1 as MNHEY and CDR2 as SVGAGI. CDR3 length: 15 residues. V was clipped by 2 bases and J by 4 bases; unmatched bases: 4.

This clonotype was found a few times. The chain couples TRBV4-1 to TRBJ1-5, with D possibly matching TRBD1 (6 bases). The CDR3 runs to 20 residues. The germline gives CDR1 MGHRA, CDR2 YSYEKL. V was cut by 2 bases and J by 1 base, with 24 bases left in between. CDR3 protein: CASSQLRRVKGGQSNQPQHF. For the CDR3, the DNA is TGCGCCAGCAGCCAACTCCGTCGAGTAAAGGGGGGACAAAGCAATCAGCCCCAGCATTTT.

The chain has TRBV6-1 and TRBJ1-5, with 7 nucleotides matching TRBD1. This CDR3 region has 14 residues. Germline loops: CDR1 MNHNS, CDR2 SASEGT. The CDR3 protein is CAVRGVPGVRPQHF. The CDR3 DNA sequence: TGTGCAGTCAGGGGGGTCCCGGGAGTACGGCCCCAGCATTTT.

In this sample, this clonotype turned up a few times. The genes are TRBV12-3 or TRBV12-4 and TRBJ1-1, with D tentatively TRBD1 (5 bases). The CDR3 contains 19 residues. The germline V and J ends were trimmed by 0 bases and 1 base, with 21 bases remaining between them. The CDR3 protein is CASSLAQRTKTRKNTEAFF. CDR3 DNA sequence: TGTGCCAGCAGTTTAGCCCAGAGGACAAAGACCAGGAAGAACACTGAAGCTTTCTTT.

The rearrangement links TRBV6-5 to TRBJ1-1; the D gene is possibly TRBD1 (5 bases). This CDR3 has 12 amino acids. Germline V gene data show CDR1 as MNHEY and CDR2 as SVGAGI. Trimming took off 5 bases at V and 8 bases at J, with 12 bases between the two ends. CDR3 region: CASSPGTGEAFF. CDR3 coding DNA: TGTGCCAGCAGTCCCGGGACTGGAGAAGCTTTCTTT.

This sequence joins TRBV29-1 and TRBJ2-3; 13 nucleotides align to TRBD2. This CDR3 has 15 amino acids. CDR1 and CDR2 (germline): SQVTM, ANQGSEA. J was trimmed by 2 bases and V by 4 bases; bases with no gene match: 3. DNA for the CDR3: TGCAGCGTTGGGGGGACTAGCGGGGTCACAGATACGCAGTATTTT. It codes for CSVGGTSGVTDTQYF.

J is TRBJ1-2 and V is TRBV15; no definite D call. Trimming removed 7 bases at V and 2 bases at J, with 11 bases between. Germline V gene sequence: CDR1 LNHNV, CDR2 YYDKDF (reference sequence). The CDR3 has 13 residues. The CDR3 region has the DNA TGTGCCACCAAAGGGCCGGGGAACTATGGCTACACCTTC. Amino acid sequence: CATKGPGNYGYTF.

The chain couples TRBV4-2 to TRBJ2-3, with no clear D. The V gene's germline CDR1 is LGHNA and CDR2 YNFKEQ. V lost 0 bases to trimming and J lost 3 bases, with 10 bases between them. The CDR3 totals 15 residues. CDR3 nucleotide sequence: TGTGCCAGCAGCCAAGACTCCGTAGGAACAGATACGCAGTATTTT. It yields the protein CASSQDSVGTDTQYF.

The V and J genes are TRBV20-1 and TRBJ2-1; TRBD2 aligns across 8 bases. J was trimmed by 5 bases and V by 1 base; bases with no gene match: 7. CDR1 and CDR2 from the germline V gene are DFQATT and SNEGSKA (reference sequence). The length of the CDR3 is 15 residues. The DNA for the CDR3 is TGCAGTGCTAGAGGGAGGCGGGGGGCGGACAATGAGCAGTTCTTC. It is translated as CSARGRRGADNEQFF.

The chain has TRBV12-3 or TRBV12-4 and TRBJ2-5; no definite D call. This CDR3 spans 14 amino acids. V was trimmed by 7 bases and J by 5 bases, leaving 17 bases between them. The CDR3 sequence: CASTRLGFWETQYF. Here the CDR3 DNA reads TGTGCCAGCACCCGCTTGGGGTTCTGGGAGACCCAGTACTTC.

The CDR3 DNA reads as TGTGCCAGCAGCTTAGCCTTTGGAGGGTTGGCGACCCAGTACTTC. Protein product: CASSLAFGGLATQYF. This chain connects TRBV11-2 to TRBJ2-5, with D possibly being TRBD2 (6 bases). The germline V and J ends were trimmed by 1 base and 7 bases, with 16 bases remaining between them. Per germline, CDR1 SGHAT and CDR2 FQNNGV. This CDR3 has 15 amino acids.

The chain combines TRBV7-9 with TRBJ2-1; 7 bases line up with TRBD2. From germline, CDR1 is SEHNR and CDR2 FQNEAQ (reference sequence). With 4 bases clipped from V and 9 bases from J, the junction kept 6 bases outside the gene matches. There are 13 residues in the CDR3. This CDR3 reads CASSSRGGSEQFF. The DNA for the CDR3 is TGTGCCAGCAGCTCCCGGGGAGGGTCTGAGCAGTTCTTC.

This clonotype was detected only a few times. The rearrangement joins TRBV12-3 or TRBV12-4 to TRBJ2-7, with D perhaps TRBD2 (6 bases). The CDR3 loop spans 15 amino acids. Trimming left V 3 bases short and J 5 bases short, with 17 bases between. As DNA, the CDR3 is TGTGCCAGCAGTTTCGGGGGAGTAAGCTTCGACGAGCAGTACTTC. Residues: CASSFGGVSFDEQYF.

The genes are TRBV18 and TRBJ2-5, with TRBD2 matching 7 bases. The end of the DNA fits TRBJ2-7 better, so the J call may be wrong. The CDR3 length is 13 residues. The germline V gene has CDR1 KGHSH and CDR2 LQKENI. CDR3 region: CAVEVGRAYEQYF. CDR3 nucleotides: TGTGCCGTGGAGGTTGGGAGGGCCTACGAGCAGTACTTC.

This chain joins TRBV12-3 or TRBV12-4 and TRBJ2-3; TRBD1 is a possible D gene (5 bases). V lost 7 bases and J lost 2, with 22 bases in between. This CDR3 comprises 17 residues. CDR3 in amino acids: CASITHLGQQITDTQYF. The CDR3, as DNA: TGTGCCAGCATAACCCATCTGGGGCAGCAGATCACAGATACGCAGTATTTT.

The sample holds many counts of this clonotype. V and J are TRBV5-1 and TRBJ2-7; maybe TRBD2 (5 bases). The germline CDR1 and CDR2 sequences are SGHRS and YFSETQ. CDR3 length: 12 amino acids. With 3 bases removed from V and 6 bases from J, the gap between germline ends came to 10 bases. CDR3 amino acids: CASSWTSGEQYF. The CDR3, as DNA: TGCGCCAGCAGCTGGACTTCTGGCGAGCAGTACTTC.

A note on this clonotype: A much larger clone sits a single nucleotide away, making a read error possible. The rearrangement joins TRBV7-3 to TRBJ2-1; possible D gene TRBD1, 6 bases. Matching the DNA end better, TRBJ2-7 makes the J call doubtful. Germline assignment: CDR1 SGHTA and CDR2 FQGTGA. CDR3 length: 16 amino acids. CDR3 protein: CASSPRTDLTYNEQYF. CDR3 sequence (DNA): TGTGCCAGCAGCCCACGGACAGATTTAACATACAATGAGCAGTACTTC.

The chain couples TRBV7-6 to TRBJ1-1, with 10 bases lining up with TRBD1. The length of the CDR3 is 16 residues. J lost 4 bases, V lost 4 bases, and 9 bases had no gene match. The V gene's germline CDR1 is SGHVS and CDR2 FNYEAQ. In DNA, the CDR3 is TGTGCCAGCAGCTATTCGGGACAGGGGTATAGCACTGAAGCTTTCTTT. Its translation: CASSYSGQGYSTEAFF.

The CDR3 DNA sequence: TGTGCCAGCAGTTACCCCCGACAGGGTGAATACGAGCAGTACTTC. This translates into CASSYPRQGEYEQYF. The V and J genes are TRBV6-5 and TRBJ2-7; 7 bases agree with TRBD1. The CDR3 is made up of 15 amino acids. From germline, CDR1 is MNHEY and CDR2 SVGAGI. V dropped 2 bases and J dropped 4; count of bases not matched to a gene: 8.

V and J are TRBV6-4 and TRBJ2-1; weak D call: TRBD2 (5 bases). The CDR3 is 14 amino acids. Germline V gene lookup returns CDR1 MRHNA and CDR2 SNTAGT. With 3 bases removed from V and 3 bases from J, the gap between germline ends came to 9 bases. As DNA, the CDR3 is TGTGCCAGCAGTGAAGAGGGCGGCTACAATGAGCAGTTCTTC. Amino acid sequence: CASSEEGGYNEQFF.